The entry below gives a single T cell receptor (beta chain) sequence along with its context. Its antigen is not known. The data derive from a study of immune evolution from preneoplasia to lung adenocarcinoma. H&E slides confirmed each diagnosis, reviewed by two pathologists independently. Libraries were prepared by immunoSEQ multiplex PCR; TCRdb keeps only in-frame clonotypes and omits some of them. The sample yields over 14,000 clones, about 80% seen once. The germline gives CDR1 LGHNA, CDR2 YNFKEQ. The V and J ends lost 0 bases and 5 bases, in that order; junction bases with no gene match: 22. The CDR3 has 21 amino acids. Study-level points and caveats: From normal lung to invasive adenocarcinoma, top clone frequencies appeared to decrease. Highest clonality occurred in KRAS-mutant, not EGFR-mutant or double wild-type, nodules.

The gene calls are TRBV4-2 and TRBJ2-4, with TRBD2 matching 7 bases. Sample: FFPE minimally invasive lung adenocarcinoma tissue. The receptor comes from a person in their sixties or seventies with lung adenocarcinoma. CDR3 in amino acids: CASSQEGHRRSSGEAENIQYF. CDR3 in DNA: TGTGCCAGCAGCCAAGAGGGGCACAGGAGGTCAAGCGGGGAGGCGGAAAACATTCAGTACTTC.